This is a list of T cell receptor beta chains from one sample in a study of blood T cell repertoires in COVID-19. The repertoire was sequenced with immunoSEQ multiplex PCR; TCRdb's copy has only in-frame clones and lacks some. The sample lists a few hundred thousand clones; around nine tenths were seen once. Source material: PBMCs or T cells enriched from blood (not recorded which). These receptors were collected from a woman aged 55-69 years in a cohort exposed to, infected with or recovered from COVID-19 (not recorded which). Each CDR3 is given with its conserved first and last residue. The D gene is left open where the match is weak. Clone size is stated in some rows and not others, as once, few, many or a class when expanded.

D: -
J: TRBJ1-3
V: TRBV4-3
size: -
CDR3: CASSQVNSGNTIYF
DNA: TGCGCCAGCAGCCAAGTTAACTCTGGAAACACCATATATTTT

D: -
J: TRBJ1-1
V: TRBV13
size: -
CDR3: CASSLEGRSEAFF
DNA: TGTGCCAGCAGCTTGGAGGGGCGATCTGAAGCTTTCTTT

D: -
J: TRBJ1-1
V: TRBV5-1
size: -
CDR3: CASSFITGMENTEAFF
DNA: TGCGCCAGCAGCTTTATTACAGGGATGGAGAACACTGAAGCTTTCTTT

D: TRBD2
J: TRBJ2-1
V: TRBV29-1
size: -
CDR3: CSVEGLAGGSYNEQFF
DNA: TGCAGCGTTGAAGGGCTAGCGGGAGGTTCCTACAATGAGCAGTTCTTC

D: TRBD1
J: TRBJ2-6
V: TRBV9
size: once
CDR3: CASSEPGQGAAGANVLTF
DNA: TGTGCCAGCAGCGAGCCGGGACAGGGTGCTGCTGGGGCCAACGTCCTGACTTTC

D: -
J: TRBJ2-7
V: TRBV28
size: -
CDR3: CASSSGTHYYEQYF
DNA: TGTGCCAGCAGTTCAGGCACTCATTACTACGAGCAGTACTTC

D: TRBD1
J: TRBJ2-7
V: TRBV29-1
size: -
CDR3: CSVYVGGTGTYEQYF
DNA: TGCAGCGTCTACGTGGGAGGGACAGGGACCTACGAGCAGTACTTC

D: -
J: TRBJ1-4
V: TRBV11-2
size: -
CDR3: CASSPKWGGKLFF
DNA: TGTGCCAGCAGCCCAAAATGGGGGGGAAAACTGTTTTTT

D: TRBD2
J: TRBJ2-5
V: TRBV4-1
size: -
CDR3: CASSQLLAEAQYF
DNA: TGCGCCAGCAGCCAACTACTAGCGGAGGCCCAGTACTTC

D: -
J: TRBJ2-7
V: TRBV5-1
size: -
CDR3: CASSTGQFEQYF
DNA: TGCGCCAGCAGCACCGGACAGTTCGAGCAGTACTTC

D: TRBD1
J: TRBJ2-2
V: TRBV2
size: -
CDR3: CASRQGANTGELFF
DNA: TGTGCCAGTCGACAGGGGGCGAACACCGGGGAGCTGTTTTTT

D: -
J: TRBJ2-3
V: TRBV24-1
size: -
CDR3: CATSPGTGLPNTDTQYF
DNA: TGTGCCACCAGTCCAGGAACGGGACTCCCGAACACAGATACGCAGTATTTT

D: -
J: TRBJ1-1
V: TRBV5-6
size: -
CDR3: CASRRAGVNTEAFF
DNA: TGTGCCAGCAGGAGGGCAGGGGTTAACACTGAAGCTTTCTTT

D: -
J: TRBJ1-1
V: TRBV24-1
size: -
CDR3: CATSQGNTEAFF
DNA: TGTGCCACCTCGCAGGGGAACACTGAAGCTTTCTTT

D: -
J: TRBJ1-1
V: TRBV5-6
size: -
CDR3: CASSLDRANTEAFF
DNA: TGTGCCAGCAGCTTGGACAGAGCGAACACTGAAGCTTTCTTT

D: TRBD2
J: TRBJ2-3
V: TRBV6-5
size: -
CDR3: CASIGLAGGLDTQYF
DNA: TGTGCCAGCATCGGACTAGCGGGAGGGCTAGATACGCAGTATTTT

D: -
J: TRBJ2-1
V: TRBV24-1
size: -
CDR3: CATSSGSYNEQFF
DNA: TGTGCCACCAGTAGTGGGAGTTACAATGAGCAGTTCTTC

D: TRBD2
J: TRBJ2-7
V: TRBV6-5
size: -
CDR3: CASSSSKRGVLHEQYF
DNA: TGTGCCAGCAGTTCCTCAAAGCGGGGGGTTCTACACGAGCAGTACTTC

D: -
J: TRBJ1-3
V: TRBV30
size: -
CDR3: CAWSVTQRSSGNTIYF
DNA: TGTGCCTGGAGTGTAACCCAGCGAAGCTCTGGAAACACCATATATTTT

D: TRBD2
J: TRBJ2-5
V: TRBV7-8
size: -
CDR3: CASSLFLAGNQETQYF
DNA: TGTGCCAGCAGCTTATTCCTAGCGGGAAATCAAGAGACCCAGTACTTC

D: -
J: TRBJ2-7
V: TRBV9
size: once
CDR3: CASSRTSKYEQYF
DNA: TGTGCCAGCAGCCGGACTTCTAAGTACGAGCAGTACTTC

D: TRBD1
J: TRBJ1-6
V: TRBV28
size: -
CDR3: CASSRRDRGYSPLHF
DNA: TGTGCCAGCAGTCGCCGGGACAGGGGGTATTCACCCCTCCACTTT

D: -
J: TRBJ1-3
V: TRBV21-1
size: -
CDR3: CASKTGGGPYRFTFRRWYF
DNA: TGTGCCAGCAAAACCGGTGGAGGTCCATACCGATTTACGTTCCGAAGGTGGTATTTT

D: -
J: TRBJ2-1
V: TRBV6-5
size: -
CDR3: CASSLQDEQFF
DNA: TGTGCCAGCAGCCTCCAGGATGAGCAGTTCTTC

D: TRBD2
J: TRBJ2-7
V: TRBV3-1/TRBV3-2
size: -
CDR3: CASSHGRAGGSYEQYF
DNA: TGTGCCAGCAGCCATGGAAGAGCGGGGGGATCCTACGAGCAGTACTTC

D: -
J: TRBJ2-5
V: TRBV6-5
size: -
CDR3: CASSYSLGVRWETQYF
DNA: TGTGCCAGCAGTTACTCGCTCGGGGTCAGGTGGGAGACCCAGTACTTC

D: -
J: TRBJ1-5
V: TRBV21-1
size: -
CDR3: CASSKAHRGPRNQPQHF
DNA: TGTGCCAGCAGCAAAGCCCACAGGGGGCCGAGAAATCAGCCCCAGCATTTT

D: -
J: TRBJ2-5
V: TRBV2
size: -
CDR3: CASSAPQGGETQYF
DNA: TGTGCCAGCAGTGCTCCTCAAGGGGGAGAGACCCAGTACTTC

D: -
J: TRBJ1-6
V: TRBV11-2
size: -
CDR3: CASSFRGSPLHF
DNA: TGTGCCAGCAGCTTTCGGGGTTCACCCCTCCACTTT

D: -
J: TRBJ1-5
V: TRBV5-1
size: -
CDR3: CASSLDSGNQPQHF
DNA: TGCGCCAGCAGCTTGGACTCGGGCAATCAGCCCCAGCATTTT

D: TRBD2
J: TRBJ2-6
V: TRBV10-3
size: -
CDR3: CATGGEGSGANVLTF
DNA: TGTGCCACGGGGGGTGAGGGCTCTGGGGCCAACGTCCTGACTTTC

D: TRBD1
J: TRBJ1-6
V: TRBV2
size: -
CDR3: CASSVSGQGNSPLHF
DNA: TGTGCCAGCAGTGTTAGTGGACAGGGGAATTCACCCCTCCACTTT

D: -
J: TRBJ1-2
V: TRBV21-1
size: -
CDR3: CASSKPPGVDGNYGYTF
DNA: TGTGCCAGCAGCAAACCCCCAGGGGTCGATGGTAACTATGGCTACACCTTC

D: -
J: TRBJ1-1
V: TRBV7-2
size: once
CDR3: CASSKGTRGGLNTEAFF
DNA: TGTGCCAGCAGCAAGGGGACGCGGGGGGGCTTGAACACTGAAGCTTTCTTT

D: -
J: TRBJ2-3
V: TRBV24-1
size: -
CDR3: CATSDPYTDTQYF
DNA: TGTGCCACCAGTGATCCGTACACAGATACGCAGTATTTT

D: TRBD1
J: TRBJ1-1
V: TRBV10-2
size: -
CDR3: CASRGTETNTEAFF
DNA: TGCGCCAGCAGGGGGACAGAAACCAACACTGAAGCTTTCTTT

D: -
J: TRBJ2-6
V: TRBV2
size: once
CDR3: CASSAGGNSGANVLTF
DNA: TGTGCCAGCAGTGCTGGAGGTAACTCTGGGGCCAACGTCCTGACTTTC

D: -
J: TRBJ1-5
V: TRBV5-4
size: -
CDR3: CASSFPTRGNQPQHF
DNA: TGTGCCAGCAGCTTCCCGACAAGGGGAAATCAGCCCCAGCATTTT

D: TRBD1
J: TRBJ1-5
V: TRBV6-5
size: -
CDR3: CASNRGGHNQPQHF
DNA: TGTGCCAGCAACAGGGGCGGTCACAATCAGCCCCAGCATTTT

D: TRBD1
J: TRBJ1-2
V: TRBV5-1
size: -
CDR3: CASSLVGQGISYGYTF
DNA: TGCGCCAGCAGCTTGGTGGGACAGGGCATATCATATGGCTACACCTTC

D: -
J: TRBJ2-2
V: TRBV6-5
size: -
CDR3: CASSPRTANTGELFF
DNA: TGTGCCAGCAGTCCCCGGACAGCGAACACCGGGGAGCTGTTTTTT

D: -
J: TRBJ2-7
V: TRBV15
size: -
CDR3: CATSRDGGLSSYEQYF
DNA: TGTGCCACCAGCAGAGACGGCGGCCTCAGCTCCTACGAGCAGTACTTC

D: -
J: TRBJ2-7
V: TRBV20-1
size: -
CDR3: CSASTPREQYF
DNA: TGCAGTGCTAGCACTCCGCGGGAGCAGTACTTC

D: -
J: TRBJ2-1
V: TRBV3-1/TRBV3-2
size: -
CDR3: CASSQAGSDNEQFF
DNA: TGTGCCAGCAGCCAAGCAGGATCCGACAATGAGCAGTTCTTC

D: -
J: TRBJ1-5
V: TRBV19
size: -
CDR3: CASSPTGNQPQHF
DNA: TGTGCCAGTAGTCCCACAGGGAATCAGCCCCAGCATTTT

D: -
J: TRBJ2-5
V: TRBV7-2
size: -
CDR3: CASSFYGETQYF
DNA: TGTGCCAGCAGCTTTTACGGGGAGACCCAGTACTTC

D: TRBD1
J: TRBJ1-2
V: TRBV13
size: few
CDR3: CASSSLTGSYGYTF
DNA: TGTGCCAGCAGCTCATTGACAGGGTCCTATGGCTACACCTTC

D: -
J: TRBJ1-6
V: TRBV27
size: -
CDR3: CASRNSGSPLHF
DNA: TGTGCCAGCAGGAACTCAGGGTCACCCCTCCACTTT

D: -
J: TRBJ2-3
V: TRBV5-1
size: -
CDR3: CASSLLGITDTQYF
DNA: TGCGCCAGCAGCTTGCTAGGTATCACAGATACGCAGTATTTT